These T cell receptor beta chains were read from a single sample in a study of blood T cell repertoires in COVID-19. Sequenced by immunoSEQ multiplex PCR; TCRdb stores in-frame clones only, minus some. Of 65,000 to 95,000 clones listed, about 90% are singletons. Sequenced sample: peripheral blood. The origin of the receptors is a man in his fifties or sixties with active COVID-19. The CDR3 runs from the conserved cysteine through the conserved F or W. D genes are given only for firm matches. A row's size may be missing; if present it is once, few, many or a size class.

j_call,d_call,v_call,clone_size,cdr3_nt,cdr3_aa
TRBJ2-1,TRBD2,TRBV9,-,TGTGCCAGCAGCCTGCGGGGGACTACCTACAATGAGCAGTTCTTC,CASSLRGTTYNEQFF
TRBJ2-3,TRBD2,TRBV4-3,-,TGCGCCAGCAGCCGATCTGGGAGCGGGGGGTATACGCAGTATTTT,CASSRSGSGGYTQYF
TRBJ1-2,TRBD1,TRBV19,-,TGTGCCAGTAGTACGGGACAGCGGCATGGCTACACCTTC,CASSTGQRHGYTF
TRBJ2-5,TRBD2,TRBV4-1,-,TGCGCCAGCAGCAATGGACTAGCGGGAGTGGAGACCCAGTACTTC,CASSNGLAGVETQYF
TRBJ2-7,TRBD1,TRBV6-5,-,TGTGCCAGCAGGGGACAGGGGGCGCTTCCCGAGCAGTACTTC,CASRGQGALPEQYF
TRBJ1-1,TRBD1,TRBV28,-,TGTGCCAGCACTCGACAGGGGGCGTGGGACACTGAAGCTTTCTTT,CASTRQGAWDTEAFF
TRBJ1-1,-,TRBV5-6,-,TGTACCAGCAGCTTTAGGCCTAGTTTGCGGCCCACTGAAGCTTTCTTT,CTSSFRPSLRPTEAFF
TRBJ2-7,TRBD2,TRBV10-3,-,TGTGCCATCAGTGGATCAGCGGGAGCCTACGAGCAGTACTTC,CAISGSAGAYEQYF
TRBJ1-2,TRBD1,TRBV11-2,once,TGTGCCAGCAGCTTAGGAATTCCCGTAAGGACAGGGACTTATGGCTACACCTTC,CASSLGIPVRTGTYGYTF
TRBJ2-5,TRBD2,TRBV4-2,-,TGTGCCAGCAGCCACCCGACAGCGGGGGGCGGGGAGACCCAGTACTTC,CASSHPTAGGGETQYF
TRBJ1-1,TRBD1,TRBV9,-,TGTGCCAGCAGCGCCCCGGGGGCCACAGGGGACACTGAAGCTTTCTTT,CASSAPGATGDTEAFF
TRBJ2-5,TRBD1,TRBV28,-,TGTGCCAGCAGGGGGACAGGCTTACTAGGCCAGTACTTC,CASRGTGLLGQYF